Included here is one TCR beta chain sequence, with context. Germline assignment: CDR1 KGHSH and CDR2 LQKENI. The V segment lost 3 bases and the J segment 2 bases; nucleotides outside the gene matches: 7. The CDR3 has 17 residues. The Seattle patients, enrolled during active infection, were followed longitudinally. This sample is part of a study of blood T cell repertoires in COVID-19. Background on the study: The study drew acute and convalescent COVID-19 samples from the United States, Italy and Spain. In each case, the material was cDNA or gDNA derived from T cells, B-cell-depleted T cells, or PBMCs.

Study processing details: Estimated nucleated cell counts came from reference gene primer amplification. Data came from immunoSEQ multiplex PCR; TCRdb stores just in-frame clones and leaves some out. Clone size and V and J calls were adopted from that table, with D and trimming inferred from the DNA. This sample has fewer than 300,000 clones; 86% occur once, and the top ten carry around 10%. The sequencing input was peripheral blood. This rearrangement joins TRBV18 to TRBJ2-3; 11 positions agree with TRBD2. This TCR came from a man aged 45-60 years with COVID-19, enrolled during active disease. CDR3 region: CASSPLLAGDDTDTQYF. The CDR3 nucleotides are TGTGCCAGCTCACCCCTACTAGCGGGAGACGACACAGATACGCAGTATTTT.